The 19 T cell receptor beta chains reported below all come from one sample, sequenced in a study of neurological immune-mediated disorders. TCRdb re-called the 5' RACE reads through MiXCR, storing one row per CDR3 protein. The table records 55,000 or so distinct CDR3 sequences, around 4.4% of them present only once. Material for sequencing was PBMCs. The receptor set was obtained from a man in his fifties or sixties with multiple sclerosis.

This clonotype was seen many times. V and J are TRBV7-6 and TRBJ2-1; 10 bases line up with TRBD2. Germline V CDR1 and CDR2: SGHVS, FNYEAQ. There are 15 residues in the CDR3. J was trimmed by 2 bases and V by 5 bases; bases with no gene match: 3. The CDR3 protein is CASSKSGGAYNEQFF. CDR3 sequence (DNA): TGTGCCAGCAGCAAAAGCGGGGGGGCCTACAATGAGCAGTTCTTC.

This clonotype appeared many times. The chain joins TRBV11-2 to TRBJ2-7, with 8 bases aligning to TRBD1. Losses at the gene ends were 5 bases for V and 2 bases for J; bases not matched to a gene: 5. The CDR3 contains 14 residues. CDR1 and CDR2 (germline): SGHAT, FQNNGV. The CDR3 bases are TGTGCCAGCAGCGCAGGGACAGGAACCTACGAGCAGTACTTC. It encodes CASSAGTGTYEQYF.

This clonotype was counted at least ten times. This chain links TRBV20-1 with TRBJ2-3; no definite D call. The CDR3 contains 13 residues. Germline-derived CDR1 and CDR2 are DFQATT and SNEGSKA (reference sequence). Deletions cut 0 bases from V and 1 base from J, with 5 bases between. Written as DNA, the CDR3 is TGCAGTGCTAGAGATTCCGGCACAGATACGCAGTATTTT. Translated: CSARDSGTDTQYF.

V gene TRBV5-1 combines with J gene TRBJ2-7, with 9 nucleotides matching TRBD1. The germline gives CDR1 SGHRS, CDR2 YFSETQ. V lost 4 bases to trimming and J lost 3 bases; unmatched junction nucleotides: 2. There are 13 residues in the CDR3. DNA for the CDR3: TGCGCCAGCAGCCGGACAGGGGACTACGAGCAGTACTTC. This encodes CASSRTGDYEQYF.

This clonotype was counted many times. V usage is TRBV29-1 and J usage is TRBJ1-4; D might be TRBD1 (5 bases). The germline V and J ends were trimmed by 7 bases and 6 bases, with 12 bases remaining between them. Per the germline V gene, CDR1 is SQVTM and CDR2 is ANQGSEA. This CDR3 has 12 amino acids. The CDR3: CSAGWGDEKLFF. The CDR3 bases are TGCAGCGCCGGCTGGGGGGATGAAAAACTGTTTTTT.

The table lists this clonotype with many counts. The CDR3 sequence is CASSLGQGSYNEQFF. The CDR3 DNA reads TGCGCCAGCAGCTTGGGGCAGGGTAGCTACAATGAGCAGTTCTTC. The chain employs TRBV5-1 and TRBJ2-1; D may be TRBD1 (5 bases). Germline CDR1 SGHRS, CDR2 YFSETQ. This CDR3 is 15 amino acids long. Trimming left V 0 bases short and J 3 bases short, with 10 bases between.

This clonotype was counted ten times or more. The CDR3 protein is CASSLEGRPVDIQYF. As DNA, the CDR3 is TGCGCCAGCAGCTTGGAAGGAAGGCCTGTGGACATTCAGTACTTC. The chain couples TRBV5-1 to TRBJ2-4, with no clear D. V was shortened by 0 bases and J by 8 bases, with 15 bases between the two germline ends. Germline V gene lookup returns CDR1 SGHRS and CDR2 YFSETQ. The CDR3 spans 15 residues.

This clonotype appeared many times. This chain connects TRBV24-1 to TRBJ1-4, with no clear D. V was trimmed by 5 bases and J by 0 bases, leaving 12 bases between them. This CDR3 comprises 16 residues. Germline V CDR1 and CDR2: KGHDR, SFDVKD. CDR3 sequence reads: CATSAGEIATNEKLFF. The CDR3 coding sequence is TGTGCCACCAGTGCCGGGGAGATTGCAACTAATGAAAAACTGTTTTTT.

This clonotype has more than one count but fewer than ten. The J gene is TRBJ1-1, the V gene TRBV2; D remains unclear. V lost 8 bases and J 0 bases, leaving 10 bases between the germline ends. CDR3 length equals 13 residues. CDR1 and CDR2 (germline): SNHLY, FYNNEI. The CDR3 DNA sequence: TGTGCCAGCTCGCAGGAACTGAACACTGAAGCTTTCTTT. This gives the protein CASSQELNTEAFF.

The chain employs TRBV11-1 and TRBJ2-1; D not certain. The germline CDR1 and CDR2 sequences are SGHAT and FQDESV (reference sequence). CDR3 size: 13 residues. Trimming cost V 3 bases and J 5 bases, with 8 bases left between them. The CDR3 loop reads CASSFPGDNEQFF. Here the CDR3 DNA reads TGTGCCAGCAGCTTCCCGGGCGACAATGAGCAGTTCTTC.

This clonotype was picked up many times. The V gene is TRBV4-1, the J gene TRBJ1-1; maybe TRBD1 (5 bases). Trimming pared 3 bases from V and 4 bases from J, leaving 15 bases between. Germline CDR1 reads MGHRA; CDR2 reads YSYEKL. The CDR3 covers 15 residues. CDR3 nucleotides: TGCGCCAGCAGCCACTGGGCAGGGACGAGCACTGAAGCTTTCTTT. Translating it yields CASSHWAGTSTEAFF.

This clonotype was counted ten times or more. This sequence joins TRBV27 and TRBJ2-1; no clear D gene. The CDR3 covers 12 residues. Per germline, CDR1 MNHEY and CDR2 SMNVEV (reference sequence). The V end lost 5 bases, the J end lost 3 bases, and 5 bases lay between the germline ends. The CDR3 DNA reads TGTGCCAGCAGTGACAACTACAATGAGCAGTTCTTC. It translates to CASSDNYNEQFF.

This clonotype has a handful of counts. The V gene is TRBV7-2, the J gene TRBJ2-7; maybe TRBD1 (6 bases). Per the germline V gene, CDR1 is SGHTA and CDR2 is FQGNSA. The CDR3 length is 15 residues. With 1 base removed from V and 2 bases from J, the gap between germline ends came to 12 bases. The CDR3 spells CASSLDGRGPYEQYF. The CDR3 nucleotides read TGTGCCAGCAGCTTAGATGGCAGGGGCCCCTACGAGCAGTACTTC.

The chain recombines TRBV12-5 with TRBJ1-1, with 7 bases matching TRBD1. The CDR3 is made up of 16 amino acids. CDR1 and CDR2 (germline): LGHNT, FRNRAP. V lost 3 bases and J lost 4; bases outside the gene matches: 11. CDR3 nucleotide sequence: TGTGCTAGTGGTTTAACCTACAGGGGAAACATCACTGAAGCTTTCTTT. It encodes CASGLTYRGNITEAFF.

J is TRBJ2-7 and V is TRBV7-8; 9 bases map to TRBD1. The CDR3 spans 15 residues. V shed 2 bases, J shed 5 bases, and the junction held 7 bases outside the gene matches. Germline loops: CDR1 SGHVS, CDR2 FQNEAQ. The CDR3 spells CASSLTGQGLHEQYF. DNA for the CDR3: TGTGCCAGCAGCTTAACGGGACAGGGTTTACACGAGCAGTACTTC.

This clonotype appeared many times. One junction end disagrees with the germline gene, perhaps due to a read error. The V and J genes are TRBV7-9 and TRBJ1-6, with D unclear. This CDR3 contains 12 residues. Germline V gene sequence: CDR1 SEHNR, CDR2 FQNEAQ (reference sequence). The CDR3 DNA follows: TGTGCCAGCAGCTTAGGGGTGACGCACCTCAACTTT. Translating gives CASSLGVTHLNF.

Many counts were recorded for this clonotype. The chain has TRBV5-1 and TRBJ2-5; 7 nucleotides line up with TRBD1. The germline CDR1 and CDR2 sequences are SGHRS and YFSETQ. This CDR3 region has 14 residues. Losses at the gene ends were 3 bases for V and 5 bases for J; bases not matched to a gene: 7. CDR3 amino acids: CASSSFDRAETQYF. The CDR3, as DNA: TGCGCCAGCAGCTCCTTTGACAGGGCTGAGACCCAGTACTTC.

The sample holds many counts of this clonotype. The rearrangement joins TRBV5-6 to TRBJ1-1; D is perhaps TRBD1 (6 bases). V lost 2 bases to trimming and J lost 13 bases, with 21 bases between them. This CDR3 has 14 residues. In germline, CDR1 is SGHDT, CDR2 YYEEEE. The CDR3 DNA reads TGTGCCAGCAGCTTTGGGGGGGCATTGGATTTAGATTTCTTT. It translates to CASSFGGALDLDFF.

This clonotype was counted many times. The CDR3 sequence: CAISVGAGGSNQPQHF. CDR3 DNA sequence: TGTGCCATCAGTGTAGGGGCGGGCGGGAGCAATCAGCCCCAGCATTTT. The J gene is TRBJ1-5, the V gene TRBV10-3; a possible D gene is TRBD1 (5 bases). Germline assignment: CDR1 ENHRY and CDR2 SYGVKD. V shed 4 bases and J shed 1 base, with 14 bases lying between them. The length of the CDR3 is 16 residues.